These 21 T cell receptor beta chains originate from one sample sequenced in a study of regulatory T cells. For these receptors, no antigen is known. Whole-study results and caveats: In CD3G-deficient patients, conventional CD4+ T cells were enriched for hydrophobic CDR3 residues at positions 6 and 7.

The primer mix had 52 TRBV and 13 TRBJ primers. Produced via immunoSEQ multiplex PCR; TCRdb's table is partial and in-frame only. The data show tens of thousands of clones, about 93% seen once. The sequencing sample was made of conventional CD4+ T cells sorted from blood. The receptors were gathered from a child aged 2-9 years with CD3G deficiency.

The CDR3 DNA reads TGTGCCAGCAGTTTTGGAGGAAGGGGGGCCAGGGGGGATACGCAGTATTTT. It is translated as CASSFGGRGARGDTQYF. V and J are TRBV28 and TRBJ2-3; D perhaps matches TRBD1 (7 bases). The CDR3 is 17 amino acids. Trimming stripped 3 bases from V and 6 bases from J, with 22 bases between. CDR1 and CDR2 (germline): MDHEN, SYDVKM.

The CDR3 DNA is TGTGCCAGCTCACCCCCGGCGACAGATACGCAGTATTTT. It translates to CASSPPATDTQYF. V and J are TRBV18 and TRBJ2-3; D gene uncertain. The CDR3 runs to 13 residues. The germline CDR1 and CDR2 sequences are KGHSH and LQKENI. V was clipped by 3 bases and J by 3 bases, with 7 bases between them.

The chain links TRBV5-1 to TRBJ2-5; 7 bases fit TRBD2. Germline values: CDR1 SGHRS, CDR2 YFSETQ. The V segment lost 5 bases and the J segment 2 bases; nucleotides outside the gene matches: 6. The CDR3 extends over 14 amino acids. CDR3 in DNA: TGCGCCAGCAGTCGGGGGGAGTGGCAAGAGACCCAGTACTTC. Translation gives CASSRGEWQETQYF.

This chain links TRBV10-3 with TRBJ1-1; no clear D gene. Trimming cost V 0 bases and J 5 bases, with 10 bases left between them. Germline CDR1 ENHRY, CDR2 SYGVKD. The CDR3 sequence is 14 residues long. The CDR3 region is CAISESRRRTEAFF. In DNA form, the CDR3 reads TGTGCCATCAGTGAGTCGCGGCGGCGGACTGAAGCTTTCTTT.

This sequence joins TRBV11-2 and TRBJ2-1, with a weak D call TRBD1 (6 bases). The CDR3 spans 12 residues. V was trimmed by 1 base and J by 9 bases, leaving 7 bases between them. Germline-derived CDR1 and CDR2 are SGHAT and FQNNGV. DNA for the CDR3: TGTGCCAGCAGCTTAGCAGGGGCTGAGCAGTTCTTC. It is translated as CASSLAGAEQFF.

V and J are TRBV11-2 and TRBJ1-1, with 7 bases that match TRBD1. Germline trimming cut 4 bases from V and 0 bases from J; bases unmatched to any gene: 5. This CDR3 comprises 15 residues. CDR1 is SGHAT, CDR2 FQNNGV, per germline. Here the CDR3 reads CASSSTDRMNTEAFF. Here the CDR3 DNA reads TGTGCCAGCAGCTCTACGGACAGGATGAACACTGAAGCTTTCTTT.

The chain recombines TRBV28 with TRBJ1-5, with D unclear. V lost 4 bases and J 5 bases, leaving 15 bases between the germline ends. The CDR3 consists of 15 residues. Germline CDR1 reads MDHEN; CDR2 reads SYDVKM. The CDR3 DNA follows: TGTGCCAGCAGTTCGGAAGAGGGTGGGGATCAGCCCCAGCATTTT. Translation: CASSSEEGGDQPQHF.

J is TRBJ2-5 and V is TRBV5-1, with 8 bases aligning to TRBD1. The germline gives CDR1 SGHRS, CDR2 YFSETQ. With 2 bases clipped from V and 5 bases from J, the junction kept 2 bases outside the gene matches. The CDR3 totals 13 residues. In nucleotides, the CDR3 is TGCGCCAGCAGCTTTCAGGGGGCCGAGACCCAGTACTTC. It encodes CASSFQGAETQYF.

The V call is TRBV6-5, the J call TRBJ2-7, with 10 bases that match TRBD2. The germline V gene encodes CDR1 MNHEY and CDR2 SVGAGI. The V gene end was trimmed by 6 bases and the J gene end by 4 bases; junction bases not matched to a gene: 6. This CDR3 region has 14 residues. The CDR3 DNA sequence: TGTGCCAGCAGAGCTAGCGGGAGAGCGTACGAGCAGTACTTC. This sequence encodes CASRASGRAYEQYF.

The rearrangement joins TRBV6-1 to TRBJ1-6; maybe TRBD1 (6 bases). V gave up 7 bases and J gave up 9 bases, with 16 bases separating them. The CDR3 is 14 residues long. The germline V gene encodes CDR1 MNHNS and CDR2 SASEGT. CDR3 residues: CASTGDRFASPLHF. The DNA of the CDR3 is TGTGCCAGCACGGGAGACAGGTTCGCTTCACCCCTCCACTTT.

The CDR3 protein is CASSSTGLAADTQYF. In DNA, the CDR3 is TGTGCCAGCAGTTCAACGGGACTAGCGGCAGATACGCAGTATTTT. The chain uses TRBV27 and TRBJ2-3; 11 bases align to TRBD2. V gave up 4 bases and J gave up 4 bases; unmatched junction bases: 4. The CDR3 is 15 residues long. Germline CDR1 is MNHEY and CDR2 is SMNVEV (reference sequence).

This chain connects TRBV10-3 to TRBJ2-2, with TRBD1 matching over 8 bases. Trimming at V came to 10 bases and at J to 5 bases, leaving 6 bases not matched to a gene. CDR1 is ENHRY, CDR2 SYGVKD, per germline. CDR3 length: 13 residues. For the CDR3, the DNA is TGTGCCACCGCCCGGACAGGGACCGGGGAGCTGTTTTTT. Translated: CATARTGTGELFF.

The rearrangement links TRBV28 to TRBJ2-2; 8 bases fit TRBD2. The length of the CDR3 is 15 residues. Germline CDR1 MDHEN, CDR2 SYDVKM. Germline trimming cut 3 bases from V and 7 bases from J; bases unmatched to any gene: 7. CDR3 sequence reads: CASSFTGGSGGELFF. The CDR3 DNA is TGTGCCAGCAGTTTTACGGGAGGGAGTGGCGGGGAGCTGTTTTTT. Supplemented by reference TRBV28 and TRBJ2-2, the full variable domain reads DVKVTQSSRYLVKRTGEKVFLECVQDMDHENMFWYRQDPGLGLRLIYFSYDVKMKEKGDIPEGYSVSREKKERFSLILESASTNQTSMYLCASSFTGGSGGELFFGEGSRLTVL.

This clone was picked up one time. The CDR3 DNA is TGTGCCAGCAGTGAAAGAGGAGGACAGGGAAGCTACAATGAGCAGTTCTTC. This sequence encodes CASSERGGQGSYNEQFF. The chain carries TRBV6-1 and TRBJ2-1, with 8 bases aligning to TRBD1. Germline CDR1 is MNHNS and CDR2 is SASEGT. V shed 2 bases and J 3 bases; nucleotides not matched to a gene: 9. The CDR3 is 17 amino acids.

The chain combines TRBV5-1 with TRBJ2-7, with TRBD2 matching 9 bases. Unmatched junction bases numbered 6, after V lost 0 bases and J lost 5 bases. The germline V gene has CDR1 SGHRS and CDR2 YFSETQ. The CDR3 length is 15 residues. The CDR3 nucleotides are TGCGCCAGCAGCTTGGAGGGACTAGCAAGCAACGAGCAGTACTTC. It translates to CASSLEGLASNEQYF.

The CDR3 sequence is CAWSVLGRGAGGYGAEAFF. CDR3 sequence (DNA): TGTGCCTGGAGTGTTTTGGGCAGGGGGGCAGGGGGCTACGGAGCTGAAGCTTTCTTT. The chain combines TRBV30 with TRBJ1-1; 8 bases match TRBD1. Germline V lookup: CDR1 GTSNPN, CDR2 SVGIG (reference sequence). After removal of 0 bases from V and 6 bases from J, the junction contained 21 bases not matched to a gene. The CDR3 contains 19 residues.

The gene calls are TRBV6-6 and TRBJ2-3; TRBD2 matches 9 bases. The CDR3 totals 11 residues. V dropped 7 bases and J dropped 12; count of bases not matched to a gene: 5. From germline, CDR1 is MNHNY and CDR2 SVGAGI (reference sequence). CDR3 in DNA: TGTGCCAGCAAAGCGGGAGGTCCTCAGTATTTT. It encodes CASKAGGPQYF.

The rearrangement joins TRBV11-2 to TRBJ1-1; the D gene is possibly TRBD1 (5 bases). The germline V gene has CDR1 SGHAT and CDR2 FQNNGV. With 5 bases removed from V and 0 bases from J, the gap between germline ends came to 7 bases. The CDR3 has 13 residues. The CDR3 DNA reads as TGTGCCAGCAGCCCGACAGTGAACACTGAAGCTTTCTTT. This sequence encodes CASSPTVNTEAFF.

This chain uses TRBV28 with TRBJ2-1; 12 bases agree with TRBD2. The CDR3 covers 16 residues. J was trimmed by 10 bases and V by 5 bases; bases with no gene match: 12. Per the germline V gene, CDR1 is MDHEN and CDR2 is SYDVKM. CDR3 DNA: TGTGCCAGCAGTCCTCGGACTAGCGGGATTTATCGGGAGCAGTTCTTC. Amino acid sequence: CASSPRTSGIYREQFF.

The sample holds one count of this clone. The genes are TRBV28 and TRBJ1-1; no definite D call. Germline V lookup: CDR1 MDHEN, CDR2 SYDVKM. Trimming cost V 5 bases and J 4 bases, with 8 bases left between them. The CDR3 loop spans 12 amino acids. CDR3 DNA: TGTGCCAGCAGTCGGAAGGGCACTGAAGCTTTCTTT. The encoded protein is CASSRKGTEAFF.

V usage is TRBV28 and J usage is TRBJ1-1, with a weak D call TRBD1 (5 bases). The germline CDR1 and CDR2 sequences are MDHEN and SYDVKM. V gave up 8 bases and J gave up 0 bases, with 13 bases separating them. The CDR3 runs 14 residues. CDR3 in DNA: TGTGCCAGCCGCCGACAGACCATGAACACTGAAGCTTTCTTT. Translated: CASRRQTMNTEAFF. The full variable domain, completed using reference TRBV28 and TRBJ1-1, is DVKVTQSSRYLVKRTGEKVFLECVQDMDHENMFWYRQDPGLGLRLIYFSYDVKMKEKGDIPEGYSVSREKKERFSLILESASTNQTSMYLCASRRQTMNTEAFFGQGTRLTVV.